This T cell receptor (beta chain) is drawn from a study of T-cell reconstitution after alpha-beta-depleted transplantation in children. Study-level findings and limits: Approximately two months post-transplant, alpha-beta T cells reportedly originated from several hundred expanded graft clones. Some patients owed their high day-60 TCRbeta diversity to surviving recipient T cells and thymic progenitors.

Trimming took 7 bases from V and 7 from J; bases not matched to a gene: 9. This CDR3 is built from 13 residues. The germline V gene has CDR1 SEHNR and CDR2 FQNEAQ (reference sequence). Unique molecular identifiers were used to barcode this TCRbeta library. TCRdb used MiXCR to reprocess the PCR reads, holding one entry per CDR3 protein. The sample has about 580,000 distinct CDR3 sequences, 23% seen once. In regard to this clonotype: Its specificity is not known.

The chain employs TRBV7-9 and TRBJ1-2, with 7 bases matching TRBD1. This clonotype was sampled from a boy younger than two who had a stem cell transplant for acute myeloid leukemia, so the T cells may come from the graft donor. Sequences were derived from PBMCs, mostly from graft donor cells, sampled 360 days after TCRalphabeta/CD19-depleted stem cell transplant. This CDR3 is CASTLDRWSGYTF. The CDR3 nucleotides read TGTGCCAGCACTCTGGACAGGTGGAGTGGCTACACCTTC.